This T cell receptor beta chain was profiled in a study of blood T cells in healthy people across ages. Through a sample-barcoded 5' primer and a J-beta primer mix, a second PCR was run for roughly 7 to 12 cycles. TCRdb re-analysed the 5' RACE reads in MiXCR, keeping a single row per CDR3 protein. Altogether about 1,800,000 distinct CDR3 sequences are present, roughly 27% being singletons, with the ten largest covering 7.7%. This clonotype was seen ten or more times. The CDR3 contains 17 residues. With V trimmed by 0 bases and J by 9 bases, 14 bases remained unmatched. Germline loops: CDR1 LNHNV, CDR2 YYDKDF (reference sequence).

This receptor was taken from a woman in her twenties or thirties in good health. Sequencing was performed on blood. J is TRBJ2-4 and V is TRBV15, with TRBD2 identical over 7 bases. In DNA, the CDR3 is TGTGCCACCAGCAGAGATGCGGGAATTCAGCGGGGAGGCATTCAGTACTTC. This gives the protein CATSRDAGIQRGGIQYF.